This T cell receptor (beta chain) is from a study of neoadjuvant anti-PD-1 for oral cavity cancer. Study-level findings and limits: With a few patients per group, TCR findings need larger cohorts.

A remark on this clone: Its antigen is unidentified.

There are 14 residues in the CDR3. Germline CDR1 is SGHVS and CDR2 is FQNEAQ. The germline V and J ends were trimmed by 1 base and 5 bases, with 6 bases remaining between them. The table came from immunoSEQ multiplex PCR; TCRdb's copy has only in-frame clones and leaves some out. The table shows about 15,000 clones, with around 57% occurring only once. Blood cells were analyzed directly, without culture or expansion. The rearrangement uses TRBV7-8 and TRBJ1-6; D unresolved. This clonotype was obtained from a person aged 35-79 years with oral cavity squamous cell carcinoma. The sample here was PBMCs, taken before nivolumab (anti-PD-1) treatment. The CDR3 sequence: CASSLGGNNSPLHF. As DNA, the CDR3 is TGTGCCAGCAGCTTAGGCGGGAATAATTCACCCCTCCACTTT.